This T cell receptor beta chain was sequenced during a study of response to subunit inactivated influenza vaccine. Study observations and caveats: Few additional T cells are recruited per seasonal influenza vaccination, authors suggested.

CDR1 MGHRA and CDR2 YSYEKL come from the germline V gene. The CDR3 sequence is 15 residues long. Trimming took 1 base from V and 7 from J, leaving 13 bases between them. A remark on this clonotype: Its antigen is unidentified.

TCRdb independently ran MiXCR on the RT-PCR reads; one entry per CDR3 protein. The sample comprises 650,000 or so distinct CDR3 sequences, 14% of which are singletons, and roughly 7.6% rests with the top ten. Sequencing used PBMCs from blood, obtained approximately 15 days before vaccination. V is TRBV4-1 and J is TRBJ1-4; D possibly corresponds to TRBD1 (5 bases). The clonotype originates from a man between 45 and 60 years old who received an inactivated influenza vaccine. Here the CDR3 reads CASSQAFDSLEKLFF. The CDR3 DNA follows: TGCGCCAGCAGCCAAGCATTTGACAGTCTTGAAAAACTGTTTTTT.